Presented here are 27 T cell receptor beta chains from one specimen sequenced in a study of CD8 T cells in ankylosing spondylitis. MiXCR, run by TCRdb on the 5' RACE reads, gives a single entry per CDR3 protein. The sample carries fewer than 180,000 distinct CDR3 sequences, 44% recorded once. Sequenced material: synovial fluid, either unsorted or a sorted T cell fraction (not recorded which). These receptors came from a male donor with ankylosing spondylitis.

The chain joins TRBV27 to TRBJ1-6; the D is unclear. The CDR3 is made up of 13 amino acids. The V gene lost 5 bases and the J gene lost 9 bases, with 11 bases spanning the gap. Per the germline V gene, CDR1 is MNHEY and CDR2 is SMNVEV (reference sequence). The DNA of the CDR3 is TGTGCCAGCAGTATCCTCAGTACTTCACCCCTCCACTTT. Its protein is CASSILSTSPLHF.

V usage is TRBV7-9 and J usage is TRBJ1-1, with 7 nucleotides matching TRBD1. The germline CDR1 and CDR2 sequences are SEHNR and FQNEAQ (reference sequence). The CDR3 consists of 15 residues. V shed 1 base, J shed 0 bases, and the junction held 2 bases outside the gene matches. This CDR3 reads CASSLEGQLNTEAFF. The CDR3 nucleotides are TGTGCCAGCAGCTTAGAGGGACAGCTGAACACTGAAGCTTTCTTT.

The J gene is TRBJ2-1, the V gene TRBV9; D is perhaps TRBD2 (5 bases). Germline CDR1 reads SGDLS; CDR2 reads YYNGEE. The CDR3 has 18 residues. Trimming stripped 4 bases from V and 0 bases from J, with 20 bases between. CDR3 coding DNA: TGTGCCAGCAGCTTCCGGGAAAACGTAAGGAGCTCCTACAATGAGCAGTTCTTC. Translated: CASSFRENVRSSYNEQFF.

This clonotype was counted many times. The chain carries TRBV7-9 and TRBJ2-7; 7 bases fit TRBD2. The CDR3 extends over 15 amino acids. J lost 3 bases, V lost 3 bases, and 8 bases had no gene match. CDR1 SEHNR and CDR2 FQNEAQ come from the germline V gene (reference sequence). The CDR3 DNA reads as TGTGCCAGCAGCTTTGGCGGGGGATTAAACTACGAGCAGTACTTC. Amino acid sequence: CASSFGGGLNYEQYF. Drawing the rest from reference TRBV7-9 and TRBJ2-7, the complete variable domain is DTGVSQNPRHKITKRGQNVTFRCDPISEHNRLYWYRQTLGQGPEFLTYFQNEAQLEKSRLLSDRFSAERPKGSFSTLEIQRTEQGDSAMYLCASSFGGGLNYEQYFGPGTRLTVT.

The CDR3 region is CSARPSGVYEQYF. The DNA of the CDR3 is TGCAGTGCTAGACCCAGCGGGGTGTACGAGCAGTACTTC. The rearrangement links TRBV20-1 to TRBJ2-7; TRBD2 matches at 7 bases. Trimming at V came to 2 bases and at J to 4 bases, leaving 5 bases not matched to a gene. Germline V gene data show CDR1 as DFQATT and CDR2 as SNEGSKA (reference sequence). CDR3 length equals 13 residues.

This clonotype has only a few counts. The rearrangement joins TRBV11-2 to TRBJ2-5; 9 bases are a match to TRBD2. Germline V gene sequence: CDR1 SGHAT, CDR2 FQNNGV. The length of the CDR3 is 15 residues. With V trimmed by 1 base and J by 5 bases, 5 bases remained unmatched. DNA for the CDR3: TGTGCCAGCAGCTTAGCTAGCGGGGTAGTTGAGACCCAGTACTTC. It is translated as CASSLASGVVETQYF. Together with reference TRBV11-2 and TRBJ2-5, the CDR3 gives the full variable domain: EAGVAQSPRYKIIEKRQSVAFWCNPISGHATLYWYQQILGQGPKLLIQFQNNGVVDDSQLPKDRFSAERLKGVDSTLKIQPAKLEDSAVYLCASSLASGVVETQYFGPGTRLLVL.

The sample holds a few counts of this clonotype. This sequence joins TRBV19 and TRBJ1-1; D ambiguous. The germline gives CDR1 LNHDA, CDR2 SQIVND (reference sequence). CDR3 length: 14 amino acids. Trimming pared 3 bases from V and 2 bases from J, leaving 10 bases between. DNA of the CDR3: TGTGCCAGTAGTATCGTAGTCAGCAACACTGAAGCTTTCTTT. It codes for CASSIVVSNTEAFF.

The chain combines TRBV9 with TRBJ2-2; maybe TRBD1 (5 bases). The CDR3 runs to 14 residues. V lost 6 bases to trimming and J lost 5 bases, with 14 bases between them. Looked up from germline, CDR1 is SGDLS and CDR2 is YYNGEE. CDR3 in DNA: TGTGCCAGCAATCCTACCAGGGAAACCGGGGAGCTGTTTTTT. This sequence encodes CASNPTRETGELFF.

This clonotype was counted a single time. This chain joins TRBV4-1 and TRBJ2-2; D might be TRBD1 (6 bases). The germline V gene has CDR1 MGHRA and CDR2 YSYEKL. The CDR3 has 15 amino acids. Trimming stripped 2 bases from V and 4 bases from J, with 11 bases between. DNA of the CDR3: TGCGCCAGCAGCCAATTACAGGGAACCACCGGGGAGCTGTTTTTT. Protein: CASSQLQGTTGELFF.

Comment on this clonotype: A clone one base away is much larger, so this may be a read error. This chain connects TRBV7-9 to TRBJ2-2; D is ambiguous. This CDR3 has 13 residues. Germline V gene lookup returns CDR1 SEHNR and CDR2 FQNEAQ (reference sequence). V was shortened by 7 bases and J by 6 bases, with 12 bases between the two germline ends. CDR3 amino acids: CASTSTNAGELFF. In nucleotides, the CDR3 is TGTGCCAGCACCTCAACCAACGCCGGGGAGCTGTTTTTT.

The J gene is TRBJ2-1, the V gene TRBV7-6, with 11 bases fitting TRBD2. Unmatched junction bases numbered 3, after V lost 4 bases and J lost 1 base. The CDR3 loop spans 16 amino acids. Germline V gene data show CDR1 as SGHVS and CDR2 as FNYEAQ. CDR3 bases: TGTGCCAGCAGCTCCCGACTAGCGGGGTCCTACAATGAGCAGTTCTTC. This encodes CASSSRLAGSYNEQFF.

The rearrangement joins TRBV6-1 to TRBJ2-7, with D possibly TRBD1 on 5 matching bases. CDR1 is MNHNS, CDR2 SASEGT, per germline. Trimming shortened V by 5 bases and J by 4 bases, and 21 bases separated the two germline ends. The CDR3 has 16 residues. CDR3 sequence: CASSPLRGSLSYEQYF. Here the CDR3 DNA reads TGTGCCAGCAGTCCCCTAAGGGGAAGTCTAAGTTACGAGCAGTACTTC.

The CDR3 sequence is CAWCPSGTYEQYF. The CDR3 DNA is TGTGCCTGGTGCCCTTCGGGAACCTACGAGCAGTACTTC. The chain has TRBV30 and TRBJ2-7; D might be TRBD2 (5 bases). The CDR3 has 13 residues. Trimming pared 5 bases from V and 2 bases from J, leaving 13 bases between. Germline V gene lookup returns CDR1 GTSNPN and CDR2 SVGIG (reference sequence).

This clonotype was recorded many times. The genes are TRBV15 and TRBJ2-1; 10 bases map to TRBD2. The ends lost 0 bases at V and 7 bases at J; junction bases unmatched: 3. Germline lookup yields CDR1 LNHNV and CDR2 YYDKDF (reference sequence). The CDR3 is made up of 15 amino acids. The CDR3 coding sequence is TGTGCCACCAGCAGAGATAGCGGGGGGCCTAATGAGCAGTTCTTC. As protein: CATSRDSGGPNEQFF. The full variable domain, in which reference TRBV15 and TRBJ2-1 provide the parts outside the CDR3, is DAMVIQNPRYQVTQFGKPVTLSCSQTLNHNVMYWYQQKSSQAPKLLFHYYDKDFNNEADTPDNFQSRRPNTSFCFLDIRSPGLGDTAMYLCATSRDSGGPNEQFFGPGTRLTVL.

The rearrangement joins TRBV2 to TRBJ2-6, with TRBD1 identical over 9 bases. With V trimmed by 4 bases and J by 0 bases, 7 bases remained unmatched. CDR1 is SNHLY and CDR2 is FYNNEI in the germline V gene. The CDR3 has 18 residues. The CDR3 DNA reads TGTGCCAGCAGTGGGGGGACAGGGAGGCTCTCTGGGGCCAACGTCCTGACTTTC. Translated, it gives CASSGGTGRLSGANVLTF.

V gene TRBV20-1 combines with J gene TRBJ2-6; the match to TRBD2 covers 8 bases. V was pared by 1 base and J by 0 bases, with 8 bases of the junction left unmatched. Germline V lookup: CDR1 DFQATT, CDR2 SNEGSKA (reference sequence). The CDR3 has 18 amino acids. CDR3 coding DNA: TGCAGTGCTAGAGGTGGACTAGCCGGCTACTCTGGGGCCAACGTCCTGACTTTC. Protein sequence: CSARGGLAGYSGANVLTF.

The chain couples TRBV18 to TRBJ1-2; D is possibly TRBD1 (6 bases). The CDR3 is 14 residues long. Germline V gene data show CDR1 as KGHSH and CDR2 as LQKENI. The V end lost 4 bases, the J end lost 2 bases, and 11 bases lay between the germline ends. The CDR3 DNA follows: TGTGCCAGCTCACGTACAGGGAGGAACTATGGCTACACCTTC. This gives the protein CASSRTGRNYGYTF.

The rearrangement joins TRBV7-6 to TRBJ2-3; 9 nucleotides align to TRBD1. Losses at the gene ends were 1 base for V and 8 bases for J; bases not matched to a gene: 7. Germline V gene data show CDR1 as SGHVS and CDR2 as FNYEAQ. This CDR3 spans 15 amino acids. The CDR3 DNA is TGTGCCAGCAGCTTAGAACAGGGGGCGCGGGTTACGCAGTATTTT. Protein sequence: CASSLEQGARVTQYF.

This clonotype was counted at least ten times. The V call is TRBV7-8, the J call TRBJ2-3; 9 bases agree with TRBD2. The CDR3 runs 16 residues. Germline values: CDR1 SGHVS, CDR2 FQNEAQ. The V segment lost 5 bases and the J segment 4 bases; nucleotides outside the gene matches: 10. CDR3 nucleotide sequence: TGTGCCAGCAGCCCGGGGGTAGCGGGAGCAGCAGATACGCAGTATTTT. It encodes CASSPGVAGAADTQYF.

The V gene is TRBV7-9, the J gene TRBJ2-6; a weak D match, TRBD1 (6 bases). There are 17 residues in the CDR3. Germline V lookup: CDR1 SEHNR, CDR2 FQNEAQ (reference sequence). V lost 5 bases and J 4 bases, leaving 18 bases between the germline ends. The CDR3 coding sequence is TGTGCCAGCAGCCCCCGACAGGTGGCAAGGGGGGCCAACGTCCTGACTTTC. As protein: CASSPRQVARGANVLTF.

The rearrangement links TRBV11-3 to TRBJ2-1; TRBD2 matches at 7 bases. V dropped 1 base and J dropped 4; count of bases not matched to a gene: 4. The CDR3 consists of 15 residues. CDR1 is SGHNT and CDR2 is YENEEA in the germline V gene. In nucleotides, the CDR3 is TGTGCCAGCAGCTTAGGACTAGCCCTTTACAATGAGCAGTTCTTC. Amino acid sequence: CASSLGLALYNEQFF.

This clonotype was recorded only once. The V call is TRBV18, the J call TRBJ2-3; no clear D. Trimming removed 2 bases from V and 0 bases from J, with 6 bases in between. The CDR3 covers 14 residues. Germline V gene lookup returns CDR1 KGHSH and CDR2 LQKENI. CDR3 DNA: TGTGCCAGCTCACCAGTCAGAAGCACAGATACGCAGTATTTT. Encoded protein: CASSPVRSTDTQYF.

Ten or more counts support this clonotype. The chain links TRBV7-8 to TRBJ2-1; D is unclear. Germline V CDR1 and CDR2: SGHVS, FQNEAQ. The ends were cut back, 1 base at V and 0 bases at J, with 7 bases in the middle. This CDR3 has 15 residues. CDR3 nucleotides: TGTGCCAGCAGCTTAGTTTTCAGCTCCTACAATGAGCAGTTCTTC. Translation: CASSLVFSSYNEQFF.

The CDR3 is CASSLLQTQYF. CDR3 in DNA: TGCGCCAGCAGCTTGTTGCAGACCCAGTACTTC. This rearrangement joins TRBV5-1 to TRBJ2-5; D is unclear. Deletions cut 1 base from V and 6 bases from J, with 4 bases between. Germline CDR1 and CDR2: SGHRS and YFSETQ. This CDR3 spans 11 amino acids.

The rearrangement joins TRBV9 to TRBJ1-1; 9 positions match TRBD1. From germline, CDR1 is SGDLS and CDR2 YYNGEE. With V trimmed by 3 bases and J by 5 bases, 5 bases remained unmatched. CDR3 length: 14 residues. CDR3 nucleotides: TGTGCCAGCAGCGCGACAGGGGGTGGAACTGAAGCTTTCTTT. This codes for CASSATGGGTEAFF.

The chain has TRBV11-2 and TRBJ2-4; 7 bases are a match to TRBD1. Germline CDR1 reads SGHAT; CDR2 reads FQNNGV. V was pared by 6 bases and J by 0 bases, with 8 bases of the junction left unmatched. There are 16 residues in the CDR3. CDR3 nucleotides: TGTGCCAGCAGTCTAATGGGACAGTTAGCCAAAAACATTCAGTACTTC. Translating it yields CASSLMGQLAKNIQYF.

This clonotype has more than one count but fewer than ten. The V and J genes are TRBV12-3 or TRBV12-4 and TRBJ2-1, with TRBD2 identical over 7 bases. J gave up 4 bases and V 8 bases, and 11 bases lay outside the gene matches. This CDR3 has 15 residues. CDR3 sequence: CASLGGEGLYNEQFF. The CDR3 nucleotides are TGTGCCAGCCTTGGGGGGGAGGGACTTTACAATGAGCAGTTCTTC.